This T cell receptor beta chain was documented in a study of control samples from healthy donors and cancer patients. TCRdb's copy holds only in-frame clones and misses some; the assay was immunoSEQ multiplex PCR. The profile covers around 170,000 clones, with over 85% appearing a single time and about 1.4% taken by the ten largest. Germline V CDR1 and CDR2: KGHSH, LQKENI. The CDR3 runs to 13 residues. V was clipped by 2 bases and J by 6 bases, with 7 bases between them. The chain carries TRBV18 and TRBJ2-2; D remains ambiguous. The receptor was isolated from a man aged 25 to 45 in good health. Sequenced input: blood. The CDR3 DNA reads TGTGCCAGCTCACCAAGGGCAGCCGGGGAGCTGTTTTTT. This codes for CASSPRAAGELFF.